Shown below are 19 T cell receptor beta chains from a single sample sequenced in a study of beta chain features in type 1 diabetes. Findings of the study overall: Moderately but significantly shorter TCRB CDR3s were found in Type 1 diabetes patients in all four CD4+ subsets.

What these receptors recognize is not known. Every isolated RNA sample was fully reverse transcribed, so sequencing captured expressed TCRB transcripts. The method was immunoSEQ multiplex PCR; TCRdb's version includes in-frame clones alone and lacks a portion of them. The sample has 150,000 or so clones; approximately 62% are singletons. The material sequenced was naive CD4+ T cells from blood. The receptors shown here come from a man aged 25-40 years with type 1 diabetes.

A few counts support this clone. Distinct nucleotide sequences in the sample also encode this CDR3. The CDR3 sequence is CSVETGTGNTIYF. CDR3 coding DNA: TGCAGCGTTGAAACGGGGACTGGAAACACCATATATTTT. The V and J genes are TRBV29-1 and TRBJ1-3; no firm D call. V was pared by 2 bases and J by 2 bases, with 7 bases between. Germline lookup yields CDR1 SQVTM and CDR2 ANQGSEA. This CDR3 is 13 amino acids long.

The chain combines TRBV4-3 with TRBJ1-4, with a possible D match to TRBD1 (6 bases). Trimming took 0 bases from V and 6 from J, leaving 17 bases between them. In germline, CDR1 is LGHNA, CDR2 YSLEER. The length of the CDR3 is 17 residues. CDR3 nucleotides: TGCGCCAGCAGCCAAGATACGGGGGCAGGGTTGTATGAAAAACTGTTTTTT. Residues: CASSQDTGAGLYEKLFF.

The chain couples TRBV6-5 to TRBJ2-5, with D unclear. Germline V gives CDR1 MNHEY, CDR2 SVGAGI. The CDR3 covers 15 residues. The V and J ends lost 2 bases and 2 bases respectively, with 12 bases between them. The CDR3 DNA reads TGTGCCAGCAGTTACGCCCCAACTGCACAAGAGACCCAGTACTTC. Translation: CASSYAPTAQETQYF.

J is TRBJ2-3 and V is TRBV5-1; TRBD2 agrees at 8 bases. This CDR3 is built from 17 residues. Germline V lookup: CDR1 SGHRS, CDR2 YFSETQ. V gave up 0 bases and J gave up 0 bases; unmatched junction bases: 6. CDR3 sequence reads: CASSLVGSGDSTDTQYF. The CDR3 bases are TGCGCCAGCAGCTTGGTTGGTAGCGGGGATAGCACAGATACGCAGTATTTT.

V usage is TRBV30 and J usage is TRBJ2-2; D gene uncertain. Per the germline V gene, CDR1 is GTSNPN and CDR2 is SVGIG (reference sequence). The CDR3 is 11 residues long. Trimming removed 2 bases from V and 3 bases from J, with 1 base in between. The CDR3 is CAWSHTGELFF. The CDR3 DNA follows: TGTGCCTGGAGTCACACCGGGGAGCTGTTTTTT.

The genes are TRBV27 and TRBJ1-2; TRBD1 might be the D (5 bases). CDR1 is MNHEY and CDR2 is SMNVEV in the germline V gene (reference sequence). V gave up 2 bases and J gave up 5 bases, with 12 bases separating them. The CDR3 totals 14 residues. CDR3 amino acids: CASSLGQGGYGYTF. The CDR3 nucleotides read TGTGCCAGCAGTTTAGGGCAGGGCGGATATGGCTACACCTTC.

The J gene is TRBJ1-6, the V gene TRBV29-1; D perhaps matches TRBD1 (5 bases). CDR3 length: 16 amino acids. Germline CDR1 reads SQVTM; CDR2 reads ANQGSEA. Trimming removed 7 bases at V and 4 bases at J, with 20 bases between. DNA of the CDR3: TGCAGCGGGAGCGCGGGACCGGGGGAATATAATTCACCCCTCCACTTT. Translating gives CSGSAGPGEYNSPLHF.

Only a few counts were recorded for this clone. The chain recombines TRBV7-9 with TRBJ2-3; no firm D call. The CDR3 consists of 15 residues. Germline V lookup: CDR1 SEHNR, CDR2 FQNEAQ (reference sequence). V was shortened by 0 bases and J by 5 bases, with 12 bases between the two germline ends. In nucleotides, the CDR3 is TGTGCCAGCAGCTTAGCGAGCATAGGTGGAGATACGCAGTATTTT. Translation: CASSLASIGGDTQYF.

The gene calls are TRBV28 and TRBJ2-7; D possibly corresponds to TRBD1 (5 bases). This CDR3 region has 13 residues. Trimming removed 7 bases from V and 5 bases from J, with 15 bases in between. Germline V gene lookup returns CDR1 MDHEN and CDR2 SYDVKM. CDR3 loop: CASIGAPPNEQYF. The CDR3 nucleotides read TGTGCCAGCATTGGGGCCCCCCCGAACGAGCAGTACTTC. The complete variable domain, with remaining parts taken from reference TRBV28 and TRBJ2-7, reads DVKVTQSSRYLVKRTGEKVFLECVQDMDHENMFWYRQDPGLGLRLIYFSYDVKMKEKGDIPEGYSVSREKKERFSLILESASTNQTSMYLCASIGAPPNEQYFGPGTRLTVT.

This sequence joins TRBV5-1 and TRBJ2-7; D perhaps matches TRBD1 (6 bases). CDR3 size: 15 residues. Deletions cut 3 bases from V and 0 bases from J, with 13 bases between. Germline CDR1 SGHRS, CDR2 YFSETQ. The chain's CDR3 is CASSWDTGSSYEQYF. The CDR3 region has the DNA TGCGCCAGCAGCTGGGATACAGGGAGCTCCTACGAGCAGTACTTC.

V usage is TRBV19 and J usage is TRBJ2-7, with 9 bases lining up with TRBD1. The trim removed 5 bases at V and 6 bases at J, leaving 14 bases unmatched. CDR1 and CDR2 from the germline V gene are LNHDA and SQIVND (reference sequence). The CDR3 totals 16 residues. This CDR3 is CASSARFWTGAGEQYF. CDR3 nucleotides: TGTGCCAGTAGTGCAAGATTCTGGACAGGGGCGGGCGAGCAGTACTTC.

The chain recombines TRBV7-9 with TRBJ2-3; D unresolved. Germline V gene sequence: CDR1 SEHNR, CDR2 FQNEAQ (reference sequence). The V and J ends lost 5 bases and 2 bases respectively, with 8 bases between them. The CDR3 is 13 amino acids. The CDR3 loop reads CASSRENTDTQYF. In nucleotides, the CDR3 is TGTGCCAGCAGCAGGGAAAACACAGATACGCAGTATTTT.

As for this clone: Other DNA sequences in this sample translate to the same CDR3. The chain joins TRBV29-1 to TRBJ2-7; perhaps TRBD2 as D (6 bases). Germline loops: CDR1 SQVTM, CDR2 ANQGSEA. The CDR3 has 10 amino acids. Trimming took off 6 bases at V and 3 bases at J, with 6 bases between the two ends. CDR3 protein: CSVGGYEQYF. DNA of the CDR3: TGCAGCGTGGGGGGCTACGAGCAGTACTTC.

CDR3 nucleotides: TGCAGCGTTGATTCTCCGTACGACACTGAAGCTTTCTTT. It yields the protein CSVDSPYDTEAFF. J is TRBJ1-1 and V is TRBV29-1; D gene unclear. This CDR3 has 13 residues. V was trimmed by 3 bases and J by 3 bases, leaving 11 bases between them. The germline V gene has CDR1 SQVTM and CDR2 ANQGSEA.

The chain carries TRBV12-5 and TRBJ2-7; 7 bases align to TRBD1. Germline values: CDR1 LGHNT, CDR2 FRNRAP. The ends lost 9 bases at V and 5 bases at J; junction bases unmatched: 16. This CDR3 comprises 15 residues. This CDR3 is CARVDRELFRNEQYF. The DNA for the CDR3 is TGTGCTAGGGTCGACAGGGAACTATTCAGGAACGAGCAGTACTTC.

CDR3 DNA: TGTGCCAGCAAACCGACTAGCGGCTACGAGCAGTACTTC. Translating it yields CASKPTSGYEQYF. This chain connects TRBV27 to TRBJ2-7; 9 nucleotides match TRBD2. The CDR3 spans 13 residues. V was pared by 7 bases and J by 3 bases, with 4 bases of the junction left unmatched. The germline V gene encodes CDR1 MNHEY and CDR2 SMNVEV (reference sequence).

The chain uses TRBV9 and TRBJ2-5; maybe TRBD1 (5 bases). CDR1 is SGDLS, CDR2 YYNGEE, per germline. This CDR3 is built from 14 residues. Trimming pared 4 bases from V and 5 bases from J, leaving 15 bases between. The CDR3, as DNA: TGTGCCAGCAGCTCAGGGCCTTTAGGCGAGACCCAGTACTTC. Translated: CASSSGPLGETQYF.

The V gene is TRBV27, the J gene TRBJ2-7; tentative D call: TRBD1 (6 bases). The CDR3 is made up of 16 amino acids. CDR1 is MNHEY, CDR2 SMNVEV, per germline (reference sequence). V was clipped by 4 bases and J by 7 bases, with 23 bases between them. CDR3 sequence: CASSSRGLNKPGEQYF. The CDR3 nucleotides are TGTGCCAGCAGTTCCAGGGGTCTTAACAAGCCGGGGGAGCAGTACTTC.

The chain uses TRBV30 and TRBJ1-5; D unclear. V gave up 1 base and J gave up 7 bases, with 11 bases separating them. The CDR3 sequence is 13 residues long. Germline assignment: CDR1 GTSNPN and CDR2 SVGIG (reference sequence). CDR3 loop: CAWSAGVEQPQHF. The CDR3 nucleotides are TGTGCCTGGAGTGCCGGGGTGGAACAGCCCCAGCATTTT.